The 17 T cell receptor beta chains given below trace back to one sample, sequenced in a study of blood T cell repertoires in COVID-19. Sequencing was performed with immunoSEQ multiplex PCR; in TCRdb, only in-frame clones are kept and a portion is missing. The sample has some 300,000 clones; around 90% are singletons. The sequenced sample was PBMCs or T cells enriched from blood (not recorded which). The receptors shown here come from a woman under 30 with acute COVID-19.

The rearrangement uses TRBV6-5 and TRBJ2-1; TRBD1 agrees at 8 bases. The V gene's germline CDR1 is MNHEY and CDR2 SVGAGI. V gave up 8 bases and J gave up 9 bases; unmatched junction bases: 12. The CDR3 is made up of 14 amino acids. In DNA form, the CDR3 reads TGTGCCAGCCAGACCGGGACAGGCCTCGGTGAGCAGTTCTTC. It translates to CASQTGTGLGEQFF.

V gene TRBV5-8 combines with J gene TRBJ1-5; possible D gene TRBD1, 5 bases. The CDR3 consists of 14 residues. Germline CDR1 SGHTS, CDR2 YDEGEE. V gave up 2 bases and J gave up 6 bases, with 12 bases separating them. The CDR3 bases are TGTGCCAGCAGCTTCAGGGATGGAGTTCAGCCCCAGCATTTT. This sequence encodes CASSFRDGVQPQHF.

The rearrangement joins TRBV7-2 to TRBJ1-1; 8 bases line up with TRBD1. This CDR3 is built from 16 residues. Trimming cost V 0 bases and J 3 bases; bases outside gene matches: 6. From germline, CDR1 is SGHTA and CDR2 FQGNSA. CDR3 in DNA: TGTGCCAGCAGCTTAGCAGCAGGGGGCTGGTACACTGAAGCTTTCTTT. Its translation: CASSLAAGGWYTEAFF. The full variable domain, with the rest looked up from reference TRBV7-2 and TRBJ1-1, is GAGVSQSPSNKVTEKGKDVELRCDPISGHTALYWYRQSLGQGLEFLIYFQGNSAPDKSGLPSDRFSAERTGGSVSTLTIQRTQQEDSAVYLCASSLAAGGWYTEAFFGQGTRLTVV.

This rearrangement joins TRBV5-6 to TRBJ2-1, with D perhaps matching TRBD1 (6 bases). V lost 0 bases to trimming and J lost 6 bases, with 16 bases between them. This CDR3 is built from 16 residues. Per germline, CDR1 SGHDT and CDR2 YYEEEE. In DNA, the CDR3 is TGTGCCAGCAGCTTGGCCGGGGCAGGGGATTTCAATGAGCAGTTCTTC. Translated, it gives CASSLAGAGDFNEQFF.

The V gene is TRBV7-9, the J gene TRBJ2-2; D remains unclear. The CDR3 spans 13 residues. Germline CDR1 reads SEHNR; CDR2 reads FQNEAQ (reference sequence). The germline V and J ends were trimmed by 8 bases and 0 bases, with 7 bases remaining between them. The CDR3 coding sequence is TGTGCCAGCGGGCCCGCGAACACCGGGGAGCTGTTTTTT. Residues: CASGPANTGELFF.

This clone occurred once. The chain combines TRBV15 with TRBJ2-7, with D hard to call. The germline gives CDR1 LNHNV, CDR2 YYDKDF (reference sequence). This CDR3 comprises 15 residues. With 0 bases removed from V and 2 bases from J, the gap between germline ends came to 11 bases. The CDR3 bases are TGTGCCACCAGCAGAGAAATTATCGGAGCCTACGAGCAGTACTTC. This translates into CATSREIIGAYEQYF.

V gene TRBV6-1 combines with J gene TRBJ2-7; D call uncertain. V lost 0 bases, J lost 3 bases, and 3 bases lay in between. The CDR3 is 12 residues long. Germline values: CDR1 MNHNS, CDR2 SASEGT. In nucleotides, the CDR3 is TGTGCCAGCAGTGAAGCTAACTACGAGCAGTACTTC. Protein: CASSEANYEQYF.

V is TRBV29-1 and J is TRBJ1-2; tentative D call: TRBD1 (6 bases). The V gene's germline CDR1 is SQVTM and CDR2 ANQGSEA. This CDR3 contains 10 residues. V gave up 5 bases and J gave up 8 bases, with 9 bases separating them. The CDR3 DNA follows: TGCAGCGTTCCGGGGACAGGCTACACCTTC. Residues: CSVPGTGYTF.

The J gene is TRBJ2-5, the V gene TRBV7-9, with TRBD2 matching 13 bases. Losses at the gene ends were 4 bases for V and 1 base for J; bases not matched to a gene: 3. Germline V CDR1 and CDR2: SEHNR, FQNEAQ (reference sequence). The CDR3 has 16 residues. The CDR3, as DNA: TGTGCCAGCAGCTCGGGGACTAGCGGGACCCAAGAGACCCAGTACTTC. Protein sequence: CASSSGTSGTQETQYF.

CDR3 bases: TGTGCCAGCAGCCAAGATATGAGGGTTGACGGCTACACCTTC. This sequence encodes CASSQDMRVDGYTF. V and J are TRBV3-1 (or the pseudogene TRBV3-2) and TRBJ1-2, with unresolved D. Germline V gives CDR1 LGHDT, CDR2 YNNKEL (reference sequence). With 0 bases removed from V and 8 bases from J, the gap between germline ends came to 13 bases. The CDR3 has 14 amino acids.

The CDR3 protein is CASKHGASKTDTEAFF. CDR3 DNA sequence: TGCGCCAGTAAACATGGGGCTTCAAAAACGGACACTGAAGCTTTCTTT. The genes are TRBV5-1 and TRBJ1-1; the D gene is possibly TRBD1 (5 bases). V dropped 8 bases and J dropped 3 bases, with 23 bases sitting between them. Germline V gene sequence: CDR1 SGHRS, CDR2 YFSETQ. This CDR3 is 16 amino acids long.

The J gene is TRBJ2-3, the V gene TRBV5-1; D possibly corresponds to TRBD2 (7 bases). The V gene's germline CDR1 is SGHRS and CDR2 YFSETQ. This CDR3 spans 15 amino acids. The germline V and J ends were trimmed by 6 bases and 5 bases, with 19 bases remaining between them. CDR3 nucleotide sequence: TGCGCCAGCACCCAAGGGGGGGCCGAGGGAGATACGCAGTATTTT. This translates into CASTQGGAEGDTQYF.

The chain joins TRBV5-1 to TRBJ2-7; D may be TRBD1 (6 bases). V was trimmed by 4 bases and J by 1 base, leaving 12 bases between them. Germline assignment: CDR1 SGHRS and CDR2 YFSETQ. This CDR3 has 14 residues. CDR3 coding DNA: TGCGCCAGCAGCCCGTACAGGGTGTCCTACGAGCAGTACTTC. Translated, it gives CASSPYRVSYEQYF.

The chain employs TRBV7-9 and TRBJ1-5; D unclear. The CDR3 has 14 amino acids. V lost 2 bases and J lost 0, with 5 bases in between. Germline CDR1 and CDR2: SEHNR and FQNEAQ (reference sequence). The CDR3 reads CASSLTDSNQPQHF. The CDR3 nucleotides read TGTGCCAGCAGCTTAACAGATAGCAATCAGCCCCAGCATTTT.

The CDR3, as DNA: TGTGCCACCAGTGCTCCAGTGCCCGATTACAATGAGCAGTTCTTC. Amino acids: CATSAPVPDYNEQFF. The chain links TRBV24-1 to TRBJ2-1, with D hard to call. V was clipped by 5 bases and J by 4 bases, with 14 bases between them. The V gene's germline CDR1 is KGHDR and CDR2 SFDVKD. The CDR3 totals 15 residues.

The rearrangement links TRBV6-5 to TRBJ2-3, with TRBD1 matching 9 bases. Trimming at V came to 6 bases and at J to 0 bases, leaving 4 bases not matched to a gene. The CDR3 extends over 15 amino acids. Germline CDR1 reads MNHEY; CDR2 reads SVGAGI. The CDR3 loop is CASSGQGLSTDTQYF. The CDR3 region has the DNA TGTGCCAGCAGCGGACAGGGGCTTAGCACAGATACGCAGTATTTT.

The CDR3 spells CASSFASGRQETQYF. In DNA form, the CDR3 reads TGTGCCAGCAGTTTCGCTAGCGGTCGCCAAGAGACCCAGTACTTC. V gene TRBV28 combines with J gene TRBJ2-5, with 7 bases that match TRBD2. Losses at the gene ends were 3 bases for V and 1 base for J; bases not matched to a gene: 5. The CDR3 runs to 15 residues. Germline CDR1 MDHEN, CDR2 SYDVKM.